These 16 T cell receptor beta chains were all obtained from the same sample, sequenced in a study of T cell clonotyping in hematopoietic cell transplantation. TCRdb's copy holds only in-frame clones and misses some; the assay was immunoSEQ multiplex PCR. Of 13,000 or so clones in the sample, more than 80% were seen once. Sequencing was done on a sample of peripheral blood mononuclear cells. The receptors shown here come from a man aged 25-40 years in good health. Some clones in this sample may be carry-over from other donors' samples.

This rearrangement joins TRBV6-1 to TRBJ1-1; 7 bases match TRBD1. V gave up 8 bases and J gave up 5 bases; unmatched junction bases: 14. Germline loops: CDR1 MNHNS, CDR2 SASEGT. The CDR3 extends over 15 amino acids. CDR3 loop: CASSSPGTAKTEAFF. The CDR3 bases are TGTGCCAGCTCGTCCCCCGGGACAGCGAAAACTGAAGCTTTCTTT.

The chain recombines TRBV30 with TRBJ1-5; D is uncertain. This CDR3 spans 16 amino acids. CDR1 and CDR2 from the germline V gene are GTSNPN and SVGIG (reference sequence). Between the trimmed V and J ends, which lost 0 bases and 0 bases, there was a span of 12 bases. CDR3 in DNA: TGTGCCTGGAGTGTACGAGGGCCTTATAGCAATCAGCCCCAGCATTTT. Its protein product is CAWSVRGPYSNQPQHF.

V is TRBV2 and J is TRBJ2-7; D is ambiguous. This CDR3 has 13 amino acids. The germline gives CDR1 SNHLY, CDR2 FYNNEI. V was pared by 4 bases and J by 3 bases, with 10 bases between. DNA of the CDR3: TGTGCCAGCAGTGTCTTACAGAACTACGAGCAGTACTTC. The encoded protein is CASSVLQNYEQYF.

The chain links TRBV18 to TRBJ1-1, with D unclear. This CDR3 spans 14 amino acids. Germline CDR1 is KGHSH and CDR2 is LQKENI. Trimming left V 3 bases short and J 1 base short, with 9 bases between. The DNA for the CDR3 is TGTGCCAGCTCACCCTACACGGAGAACACTGAAGCTTTCTTT. Translated: CASSPYTENTEAFF.

The table lists this clone with a few counts. The chain recombines TRBV7-2 with TRBJ1-2; 7 bases are shared with TRBD1. Germline CDR1 is SGHTA and CDR2 is FQGNSA. The CDR3 has 13 residues. V was clipped by 5 bases and J by 4 bases; unmatched bases: 4. The DNA for the CDR3 is TGTGCCAGCAGCCCTTGGACAGGCTATGGCTACACCTTC. Its protein product is CASSPWTGYGYTF. The whole variable domain, filled in from reference TRBV7-2 and TRBJ1-2, reads GAGVSQSPSNKVTEKGKDVELRCDPISGHTALYWYRQSLGQGLEFLIYFQGNSAPDKSGLPSDRFSAERTGGSVSTLTIQRTQQEDSAVYLCASSPWTGYGYTFGSGTRLTVV.

This chain uses TRBV11-2 with TRBJ1-1; no clear D. Trimming took 1 base from V and 11 from J, leaving 11 bases between them. The CDR3 is 12 residues long. CDR1 SGHAT and CDR2 FQNNGV come from the germline V gene. CDR3 nucleotide sequence: TGTGCCAGCAGCTTAGGGGTTCCATGGGCTTTCTTT. Translation gives CASSLGVPWAFF.

The chain is built from TRBV11-3 and TRBJ2-7, with a possible D match to TRBD2 (6 bases). The CDR3 totals 14 residues. V was clipped by 5 bases and J by 4 bases, with 15 bases between them. Germline CDR1 reads SGHNT; CDR2 reads YENEEA. CDR3 protein: CASSLLPGLYEQYF. The CDR3 region has the DNA TGTGCCAGCAGCCTTCTTCCCGGACTATACGAGCAGTACTTC.

The sample holds a few counts of this clone. This rearrangement joins TRBV5-1 to TRBJ2-5; D is possibly TRBD2 (6 bases). The V gene's germline CDR1 is SGHRS and CDR2 YFSETQ. The CDR3 contains 13 residues. The V and J ends lost 4 bases and 4 bases respectively, with 11 bases between them. For the CDR3, the DNA is TGCGCCAGCAGCATCCAGGGAGGAGAGACCCAGTACTTC. Residues: CASSIQGGETQYF. The full variable domain, completed using reference TRBV5-1 and TRBJ2-5, is KAGVTQTPRYLIKTRGQQVTLSCSPISGHRSVSWYQQTPGQGLQFLFEYFSETQRNKGNFPGRFSGRQFSNSRSEMNVSTLELGDSALYLCASSIQGGETQYFGPGTRLLVL.

The chain couples TRBV7-3 to TRBJ2-5; perhaps TRBD1 as D (6 bases). Germline values: CDR1 SGHTA, CDR2 FQGTGA. Trimming took off 3 bases at V and 3 bases at J, with 11 bases between the two ends. This CDR3 comprises 14 residues. The CDR3 spells CASSFNRGKETQYF. The CDR3 nucleotides read TGTGCCAGCAGCTTCAATAGGGGGAAAGAGACCCAGTACTTC.

The CDR3 spells CASSVRQGDGYTF. The CDR3 DNA follows: TGTGCCAGCAGCGTCCGACAGGGAGATGGCTACACCTTC. The chain recombines TRBV9 with TRBJ1-2; 7 bases are shared with TRBD1. Losses at the gene ends were 2 bases for V and 6 bases for J; bases not matched to a gene: 4. This CDR3 contains 13 residues. From germline, CDR1 is SGDLS and CDR2 YYNGEE.

The rearrangement links TRBV7-2 to TRBJ1-2, with D hard to call. The ends were cut back, 1 base at V and 12 bases at J, with 12 bases in the middle. Germline V gene lookup returns CDR1 SGHTA and CDR2 FQGNSA. The CDR3 spans 12 residues. The CDR3 spells CASSLGEGVDTF. CDR3 DNA: TGTGCCAGCAGCTTAGGGGAGGGAGTAGACACCTTC.

The J gene is TRBJ1-1, the V gene TRBV29-1; D call uncertain. There are 12 residues in the CDR3. The germline V gene encodes CDR1 SQVTM and CDR2 ANQGSEA. Trimming removed 7 bases from V and 0 bases from J, with 9 bases in between. The CDR3 DNA sequence: TGCAGCGCCTCGAGGGTGAACACTGAAGCTTTCTTT. It is translated as CSASRVNTEAFF.

The rearrangement joins TRBV6-5 to TRBJ2-7; no reliable D call. V gave up 0 bases and J gave up 3 bases, with 12 bases separating them. The germline V gene encodes CDR1 MNHEY and CDR2 SVGAGI. The length of the CDR3 is 15 residues. CDR3 protein: CASSYSPDANYEQYF. The CDR3 DNA reads as TGTGCCAGCAGTTACTCCCCCGACGCTAACTACGAGCAGTACTTC.

This clone was observed once. The chain links TRBV6-6 to TRBJ1-5; 8 bases match TRBD1. CDR1 MNHNY and CDR2 SVGAGI come from the germline V gene (reference sequence). V dropped 4 bases and J dropped 6; count of bases not matched to a gene: 5. CDR3 length: 14 amino acids. The CDR3 DNA sequence: TGTGCCAGCAGTTCTCAGGGGGCCGTTCAGCCCCAGCATTTT. Amino acids: CASSSQGAVQPQHF.

This chain connects TRBV9 to TRBJ1-1, with D possibly TRBD1 on 5 matching bases. V lost 3 bases to trimming and J lost 6 bases, with 9 bases between them. Germline V CDR1 and CDR2: SGDLS, YYNGEE. The CDR3 covers 12 residues. CDR3: CASSGDRPEAFF. CDR3 bases: TGTGCCAGCAGCGGAGACAGACCTGAAGCTTTCTTT.

The V and J genes are TRBV2 and TRBJ1-5; weak D call: TRBD1 (5 bases). Looked up from germline, CDR1 is SNHLY and CDR2 is FYNNEI. Trimming removed 2 bases from V and 7 bases from J, with 12 bases in between. The CDR3 contains 14 residues. The CDR3 loop reads CASSERREGQPQHF. CDR3 nucleotide sequence: TGTGCCAGCAGTGAACGGAGGGAGGGGCAGCCCCAGCATTTT.